These T cell receptor beta chains were read from a single sample in a study of response to subunit inactivated influenza vaccine. TCRdb passed the RT-PCR reads through MiXCR, listing each CDR3 protein once. The sample holds some 600,000 distinct CDR3 sequences, about 14% seen once. Sequenced here: PBMCs from blood, sampled 14 days before vaccination. Receptors originate from a man aged 50 or older who received an inactivated influenza vaccine. The CDR3 runs from the conserved cysteine through the conserved F or W. A D gene is named only where the DNA matches it firmly. Size values are once, few and many counts, or a class for expanded clones, and some rows have none.

abundance	j_gene	v_gene	d_gene	CDR3aa	CDR3nt
.	TRBJ2-1	TRBV9	TRBD2	CASSVFLAGDPMEANEQFF	TGTGCCAGCAGCGTATTCCTAGCGGGAGACCCGATGGAGGCCAATGAGCAGTTCTTC
.	TRBJ1-1	TRBV12-3/TRBV12-4	.	CASLSRDRNTEAFF	TGTGCCAGCCTCTCGAGAGACAGGAACACTGAAGCTTTCTTT
.	TRBJ2-7	TRBV6-5	TRBD1	CASSSPRQGAYEQYF	TGTGCCAGCAGTTCTCCCAGACAGGGGGCCTACGAGCAGTACTTC
few	TRBJ1-4	TRBV12-3/TRBV12-4	.	CASTGGRKLFF	TGTGCCAGCACAGGAGGAAGAAAACTGTTTTTT
.	TRBJ2-3	TRBV12-3/TRBV12-4	.	CASSSNARGVVRLADTQYF	TGTGCCAGCAGTTCAAACGCCCGAGGGGTAGTGAGGTTAGCAGATACGCAGTATTTT
few	TRBJ1-6	TRBV7-2	TRBD1	CASSTRQGYNSPLHF	TGTGCCAGCAGCACCCGACAGGGTTATAATTCACCCCTCCACTTT
.	TRBJ1-5	TRBV10-3	.	CAISEWETASNQPQHF	TGTGCCATCAGTGAGTGGGAAACAGCGAGCAATCAGCCCCAGCATTTT
.	TRBJ1-5	TRBV6-1	TRBD1	CASSGQVGNQPQHF	TGTGCCAGCAGCGGACAGGTCGGCAATCAGCCCCAGCATTTT
few	TRBJ2-1	TRBV20-1	TRBD2	CSAREGGRARDEQFF	TGCAGTGCTAGAGAAGGTGGGAGGGCCAGGGATGAGCAGTTCTTC
few	TRBJ1-5	TRBV20-1	.	CSARREGDQPQHF	TGCAGTGCTAGAAGGGAGGGGGATCAGCCCCAGCATTTT
.	TRBJ2-5	TRBV5-1	TRBD1	CASSLLGQEETQYF	TGCGCCAGCAGCTTATTGGGACAGGAAGAGACCCAGTACTTC
.	TRBJ2-7	TRBV6-2/TRBV6-3	TRBD2	CASSFLMGLAGTYEQYF	TGTGCCAGCAGTTTTTTAATGGGACTAGCGGGAACCTACGAGCAGTACTTC
.	TRBJ2-3	TRBV28	.	CASSPGSATDTQYF	TGTGCCAGCAGTCCCGGGTCCGCGACAGATACGCAGTATTTT
many	TRBJ2-2	TRBV10-3	.	CAISIQGSTGELFF	TGTGCCATCAGTATACAGGGTTCCACCGGGGAGCTGTTTTTT
many	TRBJ2-1	TRBV5-1	.	CASSYPGDSTGGEQFF	TGCGCCAGCAGCTACCCCGGGGACTCGACGGGTGGGGAGCAGTTCTTC
few	TRBJ2-7	TRBV29-1	TRBD1	CSVDGTGYEQYF	TGCAGCGTTGATGGGACAGGCTACGAGCAGTACTTC
many	TRBJ2-1	TRBV5-1	.	CASSFISVNEQFF	TGCGCCAGCAGCTTTATCTCCGTAAATGAGCAGTTCTTC
few	TRBJ1-4	TRBV6-5	TRBD1	CASSYSRQGSEGEKLFF	TGTGCCAGCAGTTACTCGCGACAGGGCAGTGAAGGTGAAAAACTGTTTTTT
.	TRBJ2-3	TRBV2	TRBD2	CASSWPGTSGGFSTDTQYF	TGTGCCAGCAGCTGGCCCGGGACTAGCGGGGGATTTAGCACAGATACGCAGTATTTT
few	TRBJ1-5	TRBV27	.	CASRGTSNQPQHF	TGTGCCAGCCGCGGGACAAGCAATCAGCCCCAGCATTTT
.	TRBJ1-5	TRBV4-1	.	CASSQDPRQPSNQPQHF	TGCGCCAGCAGCCAAGATCCCCGACAGCCCAGCAATCAGCCCCAGCATTTT
.	TRBJ1-3	TRBV10-3	.	CALSRVGRGSGNTIYF	TGTGCCCTCAGCAGAGTTGGACGAGGCTCTGGAAACACCATATATTTT
.	TRBJ2-3	TRBV20-1	TRBD2	CSAGSGRAYTQYF	TGCAGTGCTGGAAGCGGGAGGGCCTATACGCAGTATTTT
many	TRBJ2-2	TRBV5-1	.	CASSLVYTGELFF	TGTGCCAGCAGCTTAGTGTACACCGGGGAGCTGTTTTTT
many	TRBJ1-1	TRBV5-1	.	CASSAGQHTEAFF	TGCGCCAGCAGCGCCGGACAGCACACTGAAGCTTTCTTT
few	TRBJ1-5	TRBV7-8	TRBD1	CASGPTGGGQPQHF	TGTGCCAGCGGACCCACAGGGGGCGGTCAGCCCCAGCATTTT
many	TRBJ1-1	TRBV29-1	.	CSVGAGYSIAFF	TGCAGCGTTGGGGCAGGTTACTCAATAGCTTTCTTT
.	TRBJ2-1	TRBV11-2	TRBD2	CASSSRRTSGSNEQFF	TGTGCCAGCAGCTCAAGGCGGACTAGCGGGAGCAATGAGCAGTTCTTC
.	TRBJ2-1	TRBV2	.	CAGRDLLNEQFF	TGTGCCGGCCGGGACCTACTCAATGAGCAGTTCTTC
few	TRBJ2-1	TRBV6-1	.	CASSEPGASSYNEQFF	TGTGCCAGCAGTGAACCAGGGGCGAGCTCCTACAATGAGCAGTTCTTC
many	TRBJ1-4	TRBV12-3/TRBV12-4	TRBD1	CASTSDRVFEKLFF	TGTGCCAGCACCTCGGACAGGGTTTTTGAAAAACTGTTTTTT
many	TRBJ1-1	TRBV7-8	.	CASSLVSGLNTEAFF	TGTGCCAGCAGCTTAGTTAGCGGATTGAACACTGAAGCTTTCTTT
.	TRBJ1-2	TRBV5-1	.	CASSGQGTGYTF	TGCGCCAGCAGCGGGCAGGGGACCGGCTACACCTTC
.	TRBJ1-5	TRBV12-3/TRBV12-4	.	CASSLDSGLNQPQHF	TGTGCCAGCAGTTTAGATTCCGGACTCAATCAGCCCCAGCATTTT
.	TRBJ2-5	TRBV20-1	TRBD2	CSAATWAGGRQETQYF	TGCAGTGCTGCTACCTGGGCGGGGGGGCGTCAAGAGACCCAGTACTTC
few	TRBJ2-7	TRBV10-3	.	CAISESSKGNLVEQYF	TGTGCCATCAGTGAGTCCTCAAAGGGGAATTTGGTCGAGCAGTACTTC
many	TRBJ2-5	TRBV5-6	.	CASSLKRQGLAQYF	TGTGCCAGCAGCTTGAAGAGGCAGGGCTTGGCCCAGTACTTC
.	TRBJ2-1	TRBV5-1	.	CASKSDSSYNEQFF	TGCGCCAGCAAGTCCGATAGTTCCTACAATGAGCAGTTCTTC
few	TRBJ2-1	TRBV12-3/TRBV12-4	TRBD2	CASSFGLAASNEQFF	TGTGCCAGCAGTTTTGGCCTAGCGGCCTCAAATGAGCAGTTCTTC
few	TRBJ1-5	TRBV6-1	TRBD1	CASSRRDRVSPQHF	TGTGCCAGCAGTCGCCGGGACAGGGTTTCGCCCCAGCATTTT
.	TRBJ2-7	TRBV10-3	.	CAISDEGTTYEQYF	TGTGCCATCAGTGACGAGGGTACTACGTACGAGCAGTACTTC
.	TRBJ2-7	TRBV3-1	.	CASSRGRYYEQYF	TGTGCCAGCAGCCGTGGCCGTTACTACGAGCAGTACTTC
few	TRBJ2-5	TRBV2	TRBD1	CASSDLSDRAGETQYF	TGTGCCAGCAGTGACCTAAGTGACAGGGCAGGAGAGACCCAGTACTTC
.	TRBJ2-7	TRBV14	.	CASSRETAYEQYF	TGTGCCAGCAGCCGAGAGACCGCCTACGAGCAGTACTTC